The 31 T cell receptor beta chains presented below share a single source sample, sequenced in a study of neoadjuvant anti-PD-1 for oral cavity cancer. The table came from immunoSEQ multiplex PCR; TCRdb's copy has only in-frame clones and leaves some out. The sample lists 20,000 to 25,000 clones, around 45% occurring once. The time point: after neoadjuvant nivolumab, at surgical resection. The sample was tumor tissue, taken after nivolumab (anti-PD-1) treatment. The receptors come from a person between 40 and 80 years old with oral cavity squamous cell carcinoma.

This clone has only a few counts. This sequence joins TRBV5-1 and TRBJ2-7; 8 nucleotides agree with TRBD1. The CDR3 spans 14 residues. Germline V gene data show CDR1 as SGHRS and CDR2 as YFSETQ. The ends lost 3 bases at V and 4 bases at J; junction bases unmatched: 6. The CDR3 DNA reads TGCGCCAGCAGCTCGACAGGGGAATGGTACGAGCAGTACTTC. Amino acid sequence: CASSSTGEWYEQYF. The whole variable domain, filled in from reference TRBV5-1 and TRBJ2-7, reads KAGVTQTPRYLIKTRGQQVTLSCSPISGHRSVSWYQQTPGQGLQFLFEYFSETQRNKGNFPGRFSGRQFSNSRSEMNVSTLELGDSALYLCASSSTGEWYEQYFGPGTRLTVT.

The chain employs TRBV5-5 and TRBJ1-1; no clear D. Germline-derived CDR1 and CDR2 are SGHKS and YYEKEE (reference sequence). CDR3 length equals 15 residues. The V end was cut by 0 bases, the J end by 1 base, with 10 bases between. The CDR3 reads CASSLGDTENTEAFF. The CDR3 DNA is TGTGCCAGCAGCTTGGGTGACACCGAGAACACTGAAGCTTTCTTT.

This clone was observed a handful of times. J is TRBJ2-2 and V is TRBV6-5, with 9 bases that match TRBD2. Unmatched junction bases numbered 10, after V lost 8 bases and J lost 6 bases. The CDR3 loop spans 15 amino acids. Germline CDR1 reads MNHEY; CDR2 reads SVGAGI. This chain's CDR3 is CASSLTRGGAGELFF. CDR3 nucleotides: TGTGCCAGCTCGCTCACCCGCGGGGGGGCCGGGGAGCTGTTTTTT.

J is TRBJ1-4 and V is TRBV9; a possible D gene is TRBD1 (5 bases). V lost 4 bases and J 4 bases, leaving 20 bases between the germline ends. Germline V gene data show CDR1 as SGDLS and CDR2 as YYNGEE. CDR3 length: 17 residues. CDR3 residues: CASSFRGGLQGNEKLFF. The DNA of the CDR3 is TGTGCCAGCAGCTTCCGCGGGGGACTCCAGGGTAATGAAAAACTGTTTTTT. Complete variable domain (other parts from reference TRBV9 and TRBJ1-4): DSGVTQTPKHLITATGQRVTLRCSPRSGDLSVYWYQQSLDQGLQFLIQYYNGEERAKGNILERFSAQQFPDLHSELNLSSLELGDSALYFCASSFRGGLQGNEKLFFGSGTQLSVL.

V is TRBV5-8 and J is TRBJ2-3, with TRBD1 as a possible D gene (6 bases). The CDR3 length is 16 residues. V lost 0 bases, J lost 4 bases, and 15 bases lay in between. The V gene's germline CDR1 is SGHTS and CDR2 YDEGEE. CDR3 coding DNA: TGTGCCAGCAGCTTGGGCAGGGGACGCGGCTCAGATACGCAGTATTTT. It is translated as CASSLGRGRGSDTQYF.

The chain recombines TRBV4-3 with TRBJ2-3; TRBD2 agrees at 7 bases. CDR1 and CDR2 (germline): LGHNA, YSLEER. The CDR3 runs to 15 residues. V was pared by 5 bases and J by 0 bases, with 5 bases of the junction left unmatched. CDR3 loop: CASSGEGRSTDTQYF. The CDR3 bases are TGCGCCAGCAGCGGGGAGGGAAGGAGCACAGATACGCAGTATTTT.

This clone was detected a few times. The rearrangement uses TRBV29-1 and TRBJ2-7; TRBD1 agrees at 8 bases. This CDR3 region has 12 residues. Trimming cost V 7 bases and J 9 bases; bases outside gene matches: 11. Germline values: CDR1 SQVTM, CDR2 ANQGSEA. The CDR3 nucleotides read TGCAGCGGGGGGACAGGAGGGCCGGTGCAGTACTTC. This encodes CSGGTGGPVQYF.

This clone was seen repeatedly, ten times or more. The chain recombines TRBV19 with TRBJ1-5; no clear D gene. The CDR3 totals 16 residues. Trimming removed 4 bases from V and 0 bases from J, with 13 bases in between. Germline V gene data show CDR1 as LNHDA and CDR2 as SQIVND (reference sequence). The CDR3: CASSTLTRYSNQPQHF. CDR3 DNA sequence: TGTGCCAGTAGTACGTTGACAAGATATAGCAATCAGCCCCAGCATTTT.

CDR3 bases: TGTGCCAGCAGTTACTCGGGAGGGAATCAGCCCCAGCATTTT. This sequence encodes CASSYSGGNQPQHF. This chain connects TRBV6-5 to TRBJ1-5, with D unclear. Trimming stripped 0 bases from V and 4 bases from J, with 7 bases between. The CDR3 is 14 residues long. Germline V CDR1 and CDR2: MNHEY, SVGAGI.

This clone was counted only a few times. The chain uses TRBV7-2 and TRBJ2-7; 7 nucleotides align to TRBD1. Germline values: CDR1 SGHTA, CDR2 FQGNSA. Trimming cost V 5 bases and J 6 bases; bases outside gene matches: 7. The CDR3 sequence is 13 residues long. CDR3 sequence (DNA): TGTGCCAGCAGCCCGGGGACAGTGGCCGAGCAGTACTTC. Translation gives CASSPGTVAEQYF.

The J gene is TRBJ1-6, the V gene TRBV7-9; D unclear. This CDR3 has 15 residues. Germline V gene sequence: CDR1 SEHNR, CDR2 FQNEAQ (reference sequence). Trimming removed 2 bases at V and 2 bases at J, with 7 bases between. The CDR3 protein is CASSLMSPYNSPLHF. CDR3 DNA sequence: TGTGCCAGCAGCTTAATGTCCCCCTATAATTCACCCCTCCACTTT.

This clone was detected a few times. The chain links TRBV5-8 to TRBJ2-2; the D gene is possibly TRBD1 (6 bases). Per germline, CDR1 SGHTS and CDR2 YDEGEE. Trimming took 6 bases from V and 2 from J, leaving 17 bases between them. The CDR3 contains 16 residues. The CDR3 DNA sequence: TGTGCCAGCAACGACTGGACAGCTACCAACACCGGGGAGCTGTTTTTT. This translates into CASNDWTATNTGELFF.

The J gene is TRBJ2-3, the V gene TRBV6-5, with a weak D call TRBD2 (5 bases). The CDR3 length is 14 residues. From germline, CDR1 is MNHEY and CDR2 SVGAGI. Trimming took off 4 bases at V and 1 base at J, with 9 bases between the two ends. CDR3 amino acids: CASSLNGGTDTQYF. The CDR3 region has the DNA TGTGCCAGCAGTTTGAACGGGGGCACAGATACGCAGTATTTT.

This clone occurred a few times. The CDR3 DNA sequence: TGTGCCAGCGACAGATGGGGCTCTGGGGCCAACGTCCTGACTTTC. Its protein is CASDRWGSGANVLTF. The J gene is TRBJ2-6, the V gene TRBV5-5; tentatively, D is TRBD1 (5 bases). Per the germline V gene, CDR1 is SGHKS and CDR2 is YYEKEE (reference sequence). This CDR3 is 15 amino acids long. V lost 7 bases and J lost 0, with 11 bases in between.

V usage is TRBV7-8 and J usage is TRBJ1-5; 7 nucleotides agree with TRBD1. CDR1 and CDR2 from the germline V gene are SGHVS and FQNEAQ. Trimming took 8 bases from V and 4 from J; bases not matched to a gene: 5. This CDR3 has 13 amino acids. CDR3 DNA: TGTGCCAGCCAGGGGGAGATAAATCAGCCCCAGCATTTT. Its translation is CASQGEINQPQHF.

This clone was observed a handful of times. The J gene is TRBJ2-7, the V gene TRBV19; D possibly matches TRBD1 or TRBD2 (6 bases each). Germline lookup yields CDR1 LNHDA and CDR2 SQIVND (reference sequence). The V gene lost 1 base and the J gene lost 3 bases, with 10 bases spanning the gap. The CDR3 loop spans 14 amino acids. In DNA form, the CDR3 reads TGTGCCAGTAGTATAGGGAGGGGGGACTACGAGCAGTACTTC. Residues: CASSIGRGDYEQYF. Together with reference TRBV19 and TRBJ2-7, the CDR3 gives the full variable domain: DGGITQSPKYLFRKEGQNVTLSCEQNLNHDAMYWYRQDPGQGLRLIYYSQIVNDFQKGDIAEGYSVSREKKESFPLTVTSAQKNPTAFYLCASSIGRGDYEQYFGPGTRLTVT.

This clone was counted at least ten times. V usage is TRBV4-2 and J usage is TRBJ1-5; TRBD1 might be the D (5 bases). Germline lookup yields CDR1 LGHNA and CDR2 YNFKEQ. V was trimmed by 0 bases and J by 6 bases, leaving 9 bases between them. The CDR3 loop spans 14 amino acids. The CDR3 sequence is CASSQERGGQPQHF. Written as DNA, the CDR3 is TGTGCCAGCAGCCAAGAGAGGGGAGGTCAGCCCCAGCATTTT.

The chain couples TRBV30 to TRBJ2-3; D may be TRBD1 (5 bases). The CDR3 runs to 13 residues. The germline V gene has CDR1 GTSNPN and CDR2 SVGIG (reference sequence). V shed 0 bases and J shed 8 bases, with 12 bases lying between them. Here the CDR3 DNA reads TGTGCCTGGAGTGTACAGGTTGGTCCTACGCAGTATTTT. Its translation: CAWSVQVGPTQYF.

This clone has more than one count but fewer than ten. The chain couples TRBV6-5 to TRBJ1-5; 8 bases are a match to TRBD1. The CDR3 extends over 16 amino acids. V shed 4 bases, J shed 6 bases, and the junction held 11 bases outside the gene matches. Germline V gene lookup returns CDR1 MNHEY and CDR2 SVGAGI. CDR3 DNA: TGTGCCAGCAGTTCCCACCGACAGGGGAAAGGTCAGCCCCAGCATTTT. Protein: CASSSHRQGKGQPQHF.

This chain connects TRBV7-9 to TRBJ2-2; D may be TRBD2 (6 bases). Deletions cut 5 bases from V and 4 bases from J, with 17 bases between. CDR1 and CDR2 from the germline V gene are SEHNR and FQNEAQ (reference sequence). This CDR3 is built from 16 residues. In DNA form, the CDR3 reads TGTGCCAGCAGCCCACCGGTCCGGGGGAGCACCGGGGAGCTGTTTTTT. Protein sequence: CASSPPVRGSTGELFF.

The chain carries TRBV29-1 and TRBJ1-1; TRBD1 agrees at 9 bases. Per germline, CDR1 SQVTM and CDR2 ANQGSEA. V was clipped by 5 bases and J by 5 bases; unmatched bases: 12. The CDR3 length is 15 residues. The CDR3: CSVSNPTGGGTEAFF. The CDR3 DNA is TGCAGCGTTTCTAACCCGACAGGGGGGGGTACTGAAGCTTTCTTT.

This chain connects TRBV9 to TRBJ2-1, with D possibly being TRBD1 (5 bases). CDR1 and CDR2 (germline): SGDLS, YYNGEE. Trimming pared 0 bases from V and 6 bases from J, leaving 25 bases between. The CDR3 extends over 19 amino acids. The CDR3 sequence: CASSVDEWSGQGLRNEQFF. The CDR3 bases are TGTGCCAGCAGCGTAGATGAATGGTCAGGGCAGGGTCTACGCAATGAGCAGTTCTTC. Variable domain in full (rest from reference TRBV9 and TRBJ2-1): DSGVTQTPKHLITATGQRVTLRCSPRSGDLSVYWYQQSLDQGLQFLIQYYNGEERAKGNILERFSAQQFPDLHSELNLSSLELGDSALYFCASSVDEWSGQGLRNEQFFGPGTRLTVL.

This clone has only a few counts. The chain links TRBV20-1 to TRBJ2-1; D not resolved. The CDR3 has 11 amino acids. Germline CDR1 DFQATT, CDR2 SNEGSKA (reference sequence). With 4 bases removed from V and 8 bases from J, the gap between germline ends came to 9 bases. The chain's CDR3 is CSAKRVDEQFF. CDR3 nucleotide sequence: TGCAGTGCTAAACGGGTTGATGAGCAGTTCTTC.

This chain's CDR3 is CASSEQGGGYTF. The DNA for the CDR3 is TGTGCCAGCAGTGAACAGGGGGGCGGCTACACCTTC. The J gene is TRBJ1-2, the V gene TRBV27, with TRBD1 matching 8 bases. The CDR3 length is 12 residues. Looked up from germline, CDR1 is MNHEY and CDR2 is SMNVEV (reference sequence). Unmatched junction bases numbered 4, after V lost 5 bases and J lost 8 bases.

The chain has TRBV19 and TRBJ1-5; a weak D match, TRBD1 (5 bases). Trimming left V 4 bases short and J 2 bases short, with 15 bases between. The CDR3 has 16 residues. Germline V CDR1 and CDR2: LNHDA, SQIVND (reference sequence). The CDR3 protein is CASSKLEGLGNQPQHF. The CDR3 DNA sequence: TGTGCCAGTAGTAAATTGGAGGGGTTAGGCAATCAGCCCCAGCATTTT.

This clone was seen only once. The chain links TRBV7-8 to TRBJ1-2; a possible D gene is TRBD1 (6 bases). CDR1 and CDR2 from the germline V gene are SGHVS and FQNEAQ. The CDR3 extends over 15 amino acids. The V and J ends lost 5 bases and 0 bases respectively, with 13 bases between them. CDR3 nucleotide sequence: TGTGCCAGCAGCGCAACCAGGACAGCTAACTATGGCTACACCTTC. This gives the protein CASSATRTANYGYTF.

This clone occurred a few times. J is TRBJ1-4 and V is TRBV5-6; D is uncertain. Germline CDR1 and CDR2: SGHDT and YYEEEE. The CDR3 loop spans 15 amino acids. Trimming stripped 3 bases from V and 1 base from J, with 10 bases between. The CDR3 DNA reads TGTGCCAGCAGCTCCGGGTTGGGAACTAATGAAAAACTGTTTTTT. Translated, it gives CASSSGLGTNEKLFF.

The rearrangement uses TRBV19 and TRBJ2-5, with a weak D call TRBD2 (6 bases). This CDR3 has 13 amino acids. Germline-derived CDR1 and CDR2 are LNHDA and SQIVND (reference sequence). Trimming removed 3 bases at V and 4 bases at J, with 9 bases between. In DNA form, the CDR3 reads TGTGCCAGTAGTATTTGGGGAGGAGAGACCCAGTACTTC. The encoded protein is CASSIWGGETQYF.

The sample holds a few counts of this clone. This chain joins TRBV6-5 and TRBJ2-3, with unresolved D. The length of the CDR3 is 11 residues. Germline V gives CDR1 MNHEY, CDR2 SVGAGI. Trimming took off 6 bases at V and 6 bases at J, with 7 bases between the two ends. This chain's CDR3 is CASSNGDTQYF. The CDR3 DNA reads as TGTGCCAGCAGCAACGGGGATACGCAGTATTTT.

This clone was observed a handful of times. The CDR3 DNA is TGTGCCATCAGTGGGACAGGGCAGTCTGGAAACACCATATATTTT. It is translated as CAISGTGQSGNTIYF. The chain has TRBV10-3 and TRBJ1-3, with 8 bases aligning to TRBD1. CDR1 is ENHRY and CDR2 is SYGVKD in the germline V gene. The CDR3 runs to 15 residues. The V segment lost 4 bases and the J segment 1 base; nucleotides outside the gene matches: 3.

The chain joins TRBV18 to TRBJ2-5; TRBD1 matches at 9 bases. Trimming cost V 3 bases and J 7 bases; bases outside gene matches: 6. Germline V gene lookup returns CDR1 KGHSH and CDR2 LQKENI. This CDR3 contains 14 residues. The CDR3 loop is CASSPEQGAGTQYF. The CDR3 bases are TGTGCCAGCTCACCTGAACAGGGGGCTGGGACCCAGTACTTC. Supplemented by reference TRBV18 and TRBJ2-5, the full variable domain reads NAGVMQNPRHLVRRRGQEARLRCSPMKGHSHVYWYRQLPEEGLKFMVYLQKENIIDESGMPKERFSAEFPKEGPSILRIQQVVRGDSAAYFCASSPEQGAGTQYFGPGTRLLVL.